These 10 T cell receptor beta chains share one sample of origin, sequenced in a study of blood T cell repertoires in COVID-19. Profiled with immunoSEQ multiplex PCR; TCRdb holds only in-frame clones, not every one. This sample has some 220,000 clones; 84% occur once, and the top ten carry about 4%. The material sequenced was peripheral blood. Receptors originate from a man between 45 and 60 years old with acute or convalescent COVID-19.

CDR3 region: CASSYRTLSGNTIYF. As DNA, the CDR3 is TGTGCCAGCAGTTACAGGACCCTCTCTGGAAACACCATATATTTT. V and J are TRBV2 and TRBJ1-3, with a tentative D call TRBD1 (5 bases). V was trimmed by 5 bases and J by 0 bases, leaving 11 bases between them. Germline V gene sequence: CDR1 SNHLY, CDR2 FYNNEI. The CDR3 extends over 15 amino acids.

The chain uses TRBV11-2 and TRBJ1-4; D not certain. Deletions cut 5 bases from V and 5 bases from J, with 15 bases between. The CDR3 consists of 15 residues. From germline, CDR1 is SGHAT and CDR2 FQNNGV. The CDR3 nucleotides read TGTGCCAGCAGCCGACACGGGAGCAAAAATGAAAAACTGTTTTTT. Its translation: CASSRHGSKNEKLFF.

The chain joins TRBV18 to TRBJ2-1, with 11 nucleotides matching TRBD2. The CDR3 length is 18 residues. CDR1 and CDR2 from the germline V gene are KGHSH and LQKENI. The V gene end was trimmed by 6 bases and the J gene end by 0 bases; junction bases not matched to a gene: 10. The CDR3 region is CASSPTTGTSGSYNEQFF. The CDR3 bases are TGTGCCAGCTCCCCAACAACCGGGACTAGCGGCTCCTACAATGAGCAGTTCTTC.

This clone appeared once. The genes are TRBV7-6 and TRBJ2-1; 13 bases are shared with TRBD2. Germline CDR1 is SGHVS and CDR2 is FNYEAQ. The CDR3 has 17 amino acids. Losses at the gene ends were 5 bases for V and 6 bases for J; bases not matched to a gene: 10. Here the CDR3 reads CASSMIPGTSGINEQFF. The CDR3 nucleotides are TGTGCCAGCAGCATGATCCCCGGGACTAGCGGGATCAATGAGCAGTTCTTC.

In DNA, the CDR3 is TGTGCCAGCAGCTTAGGAGCAGGGGTTTCCTACGAGCAGTACTTC. Translating it yields CASSLGAGVSYEQYF. The chain couples TRBV7-6 to TRBJ2-7; perhaps TRBD1 as D (6 bases). The CDR3 has 15 residues. Germline values: CDR1 SGHVS, CDR2 FNYEAQ. Trimming stripped 1 base from V and 1 base from J, with 11 bases between.

This chain uses TRBV4-1 with TRBJ1-3; a weak D match, TRBD1 (6 bases). Germline CDR1 is MGHRA and CDR2 is YSYEKL. The V and J ends lost 0 bases and 4 bases respectively, with 16 bases between them. The CDR3 consists of 17 residues. The CDR3 DNA reads as TGCGCCAGCAGCCAAGAGGTTTCCAGGGGCCAAGGAAACACCATATATTTT. It encodes CASSQEVSRGQGNTIYF.

The CDR3 bases are TGTGCCAGACGAATCCGTTTCGACAGGAGGCGAAGTCAGCCCCAGCATTTT. It translates to CARRIRFDRRRSQPQHF. V usage is TRBV19 and J usage is TRBJ1-5; D possibly corresponds to TRBD1 (6 bases). Germline CDR1 is LNHDA and CDR2 is SQIVND (reference sequence). The ends were cut back, 9 bases at V and 6 bases at J, with 27 bases in the middle. CDR3 length: 17 residues.

This sequence joins TRBV18 and TRBJ1-1, with D unresolved. Trimming left V 6 bases short and J 0 bases short, with 8 bases between. The CDR3 has 13 residues. Germline CDR1 is KGHSH and CDR2 is LQKENI. This CDR3 reads CASSENLNTEAFF. The CDR3 DNA sequence: TGTGCCAGCTCGGAGAATCTGAACACTGAAGCTTTCTTT.

This clone was counted ten times or more. This chain links TRBV6-2 or TRBV6-3 with TRBJ2-3; 7 bases are a match to TRBD2. Per germline, CDR1 MNHEY and CDR2 SVGEGT. The junction had 11 bases not matched to a gene; V was cut back by 2 bases and J by 3 bases. The CDR3 consists of 17 residues. CDR3 nucleotides: TGTGCCAGCAGTTACCCTGTTGGGGGGGGGAAGACAGATACGCAGTATTTT. Translation gives CASSYPVGGGKTDTQYF.

V is TRBV12-3 or TRBV12-4 and J is TRBJ1-1; 8 nucleotides align to TRBD1. J gave up 11 bases and V 6 bases, and 8 bases lay outside the gene matches. The CDR3 runs to 12 residues. The chain's CDR3 is CASSLTGAGAFF. The DNA of the CDR3 is TGTGCCAGCAGCCTGACAGGGGCAGGGGCTTTCTTT.